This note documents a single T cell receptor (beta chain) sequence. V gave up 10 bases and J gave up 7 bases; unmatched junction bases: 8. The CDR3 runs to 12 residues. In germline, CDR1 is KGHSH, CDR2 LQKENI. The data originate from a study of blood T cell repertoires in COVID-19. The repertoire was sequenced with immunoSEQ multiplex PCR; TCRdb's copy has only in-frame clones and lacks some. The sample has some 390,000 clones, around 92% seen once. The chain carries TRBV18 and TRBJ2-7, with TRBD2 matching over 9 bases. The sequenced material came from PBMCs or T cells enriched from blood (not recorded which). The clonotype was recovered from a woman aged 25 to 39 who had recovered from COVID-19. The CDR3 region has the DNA TGTGCCACCCGAGCGACTAGCGGAGAGCAGTACTTC. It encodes CATRATSGEQYF.